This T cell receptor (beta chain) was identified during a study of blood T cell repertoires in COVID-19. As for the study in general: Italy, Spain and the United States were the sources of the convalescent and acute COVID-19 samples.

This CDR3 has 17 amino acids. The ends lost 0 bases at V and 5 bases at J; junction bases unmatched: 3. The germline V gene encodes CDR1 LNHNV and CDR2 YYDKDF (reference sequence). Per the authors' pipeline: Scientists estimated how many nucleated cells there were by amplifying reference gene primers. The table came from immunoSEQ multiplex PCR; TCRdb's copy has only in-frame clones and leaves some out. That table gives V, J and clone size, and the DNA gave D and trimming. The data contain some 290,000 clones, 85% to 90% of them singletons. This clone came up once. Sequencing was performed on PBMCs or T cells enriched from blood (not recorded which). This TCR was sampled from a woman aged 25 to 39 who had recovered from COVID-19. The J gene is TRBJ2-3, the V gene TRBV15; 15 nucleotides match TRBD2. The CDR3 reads CATSREGTSGRIDTQYF. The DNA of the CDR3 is TGTGCCACCAGCAGAGAGGGGACTAGCGGGAGGATAGATACGCAGTATTTT.